This T cell receptor beta chain was sequenced for a study of T cell repertoires in cytomegalovirus infection. The wider study: In public TCR beta signatures, there were indications of both CMV infection and matching HLA type.

One entry per CDR3 protein results from TCRdb running MiXCR on the reads. The sample includes 310,000 or so distinct CDR3 sequences, roughly 15% of them seen just once. The sample holds a few counts of this clonotype. The ends were cut back, 5 bases at V and 3 bases at J, with 18 bases in the middle. This CDR3 region has 15 residues. Germline V gene data show CDR1 as DFQATT and CDR2 as SNEGSKA (reference sequence). The material sequenced was PBMCs. The V call is TRBV20-1, the J call TRBJ2-3; possible D gene TRBD1, 5 bases. The clonotype was recovered from a human donor in good health (CMV status not recorded). Some clones in this sample may be carry-over from other donors' samples. CDR3 sequence reads: CSARPGAGATDTQYF. In nucleotides, the CDR3 is TGCAGTGCTCGGCCTGGAGCTGGGGCTACAGATACGCAGTATTTT.